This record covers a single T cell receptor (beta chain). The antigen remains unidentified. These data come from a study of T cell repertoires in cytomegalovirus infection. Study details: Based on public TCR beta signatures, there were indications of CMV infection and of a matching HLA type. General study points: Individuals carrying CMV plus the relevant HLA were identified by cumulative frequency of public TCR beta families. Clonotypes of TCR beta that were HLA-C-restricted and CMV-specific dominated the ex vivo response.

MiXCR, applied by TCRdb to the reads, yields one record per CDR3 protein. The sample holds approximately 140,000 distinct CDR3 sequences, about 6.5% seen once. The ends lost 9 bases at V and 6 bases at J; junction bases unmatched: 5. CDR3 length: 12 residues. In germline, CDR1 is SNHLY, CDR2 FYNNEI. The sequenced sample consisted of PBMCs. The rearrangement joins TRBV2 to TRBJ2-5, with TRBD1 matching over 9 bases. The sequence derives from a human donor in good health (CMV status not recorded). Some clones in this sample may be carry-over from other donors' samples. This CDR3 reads CASGQGSKTQYF. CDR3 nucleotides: TGTGCCAGTGGACAGGGGTCGAAGACCCAGTACTTC.